The subject of this entry is one T cell receptor beta chain. Relative to the germline gene, one junction end is altered; a read error may explain this. The data belong to a study of sequential checkpoint blockade in melanoma. Study at large: After both sequences, patients received maintenance nivolumab.

Libraries were prepared by immunoSEQ multiplex PCR; TCRdb keeps only in-frame clonotypes and omits some of them. The sample carries some 3,400 clones, around 50% recorded once. Treatment here: randomized to nivolumab then ipilimumab (arm A) or the reverse (arm B). From thawed PBMCs, live CD3+CD8+ cells negative for CD19 and CD56 were sorted. Germline V gene lookup returns CDR1 LNHDA and CDR2 SQIVND (reference sequence). CDR3 length: 16 amino acids. The V gene is TRBV19, the J gene TRBJ1-4; a weak D match, TRBD1 (5 bases). Source: CD8+ T cells sorted from blood (inferred from file names), taken from a patient given nivolumab and ipilimumab in sequence. This TCR was sampled from a human donor with melanoma. The CDR3 nucleotides read TGTGCCAGTAGTATAGAAGCGACAGAGTTGAATGAAAAACCGTTTTTT. As protein: CASSIEATELNEKPFF.